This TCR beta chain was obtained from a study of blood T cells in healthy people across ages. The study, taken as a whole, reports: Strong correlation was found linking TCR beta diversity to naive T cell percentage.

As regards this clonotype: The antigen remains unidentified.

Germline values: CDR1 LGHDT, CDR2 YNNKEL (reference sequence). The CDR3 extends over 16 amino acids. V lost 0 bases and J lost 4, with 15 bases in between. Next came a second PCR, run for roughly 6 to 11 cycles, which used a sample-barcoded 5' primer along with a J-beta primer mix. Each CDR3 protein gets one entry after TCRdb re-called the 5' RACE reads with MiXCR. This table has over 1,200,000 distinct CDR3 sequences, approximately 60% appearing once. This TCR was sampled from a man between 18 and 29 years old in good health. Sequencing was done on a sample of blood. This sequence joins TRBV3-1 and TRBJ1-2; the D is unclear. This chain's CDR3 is CASSQDYSLDIYGYTF. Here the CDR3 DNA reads TGTGCCAGCAGCCAAGATTACAGCTTAGACATCTATGGCTACACCTTC.